A selection of T cell receptor beta chains follows, all from one sample in a study of human T cells and chemical hapten exposure. TCRdb passed the RACE reads through MiXCR, listing each CDR3 protein once. Of around 300,000 distinct CDR3 sequences detected, 5% to 6.5% appear once; the ten largest clones hold approximately 8.2%. The specimen comprised whole blood, sampled in connection with sensitization to the hapten diphenylcyclopropenone (DPC). The receptors here all came from a woman aged 18-29 years with alopecia areata. Some clones in this sample may be carry-over from other donors' samples. The CDR3 runs from the conserved cysteine through the conserved F or W. A D gene is named only where the DNA matches it firmly. Clone size is not always given. Where it is, it says once, few, many or a class for expanded clones.

j_call: TRBJ1-5
d_call: -
v_call: TRBV24-1
clone_size: -
cdr3_aa: CATSPPGLGDQPQHF
cdr3_nt: TGTGCCACCAGTCCCCCAGGGCTCGGGGATCAGCCCCAGCATTTT

j_call: TRBJ2-3
d_call: -
v_call: TRBV9
clone_size: -
cdr3_aa: CASSVGPGTFHTDTQYF
cdr3_nt: TGTGCCAGCAGCGTAGGCCCAGGGACATTTCACACAGATACGCAGTATTTT

j_call: TRBJ2-3
d_call: -
v_call: TRBV7-9
clone_size: -
cdr3_aa: CASSSGADTDTQYF
cdr3_nt: TGTGCCAGCAGCTCTGGGGCAGACACAGATACGCAGTATTTT

j_call: TRBJ1-5
d_call: -
v_call: TRBV7-9
clone_size: few
cdr3_aa: CASSQDREGPQHF
cdr3_nt: TGTGCCAGCAGCCAAGACCGAGAGGGCCCCCAGCATTTT

j_call: TRBJ1-2
d_call: -
v_call: TRBV7-2
clone_size: many
cdr3_aa: CASSFPYSPLPGSANYGYTF
cdr3_nt: TGTGCCAGCAGTTTCCCCTATTCGCCACTTCCAGGATCAGCTAACTATGGCTACACCTTC

j_call: TRBJ1-1
d_call: -
v_call: TRBV5-4
clone_size: few
cdr3_aa: CASSLRPGYPEAFF
cdr3_nt: TGTGCCAGCAGCTTGCGTCCAGGGTACCCTGAAGCTTTCTTT

j_call: TRBJ2-3
d_call: TRBD2
v_call: TRBV2
clone_size: -
cdr3_aa: CASSEVGGDTQYF
cdr3_nt: TGTGCCAGCAGTGAAGTGGGGGGGGATACGCAGTATTTT

j_call: TRBJ2-2
d_call: TRBD1
v_call: TRBV12-5
clone_size: few
cdr3_aa: CASGPDRGTTGELFF
cdr3_nt: TGTGCTAGTGGGCCCGACAGGGGCACCACCGGGGAGCTGTTTTTT

j_call: TRBJ1-6
d_call: -
v_call: TRBV2
clone_size: many
cdr3_aa: CASSEEQGGSPLHF
cdr3_nt: TGTGCCAGCAGTGAAGAACAGGGCGGTTCACCCCTCCACTTT

j_call: TRBJ1-6
d_call: -
v_call: TRBV20-1
clone_size: many
cdr3_aa: CSASSGWRGSPLHF
cdr3_nt: TGCAGTGCTAGTTCAGGGTGGAGGGGTTCACCCCTCCACTTT

j_call: TRBJ2-7
d_call: -
v_call: TRBV4-3
clone_size: medium-sized
cdr3_aa: CASSQERDYEQYF
cdr3_nt: TGCGCCAGCAGCCAAGAGAGGGACTACGAGCAGTACTTC

j_call: TRBJ1-4
d_call: -
v_call: TRBV10-3
clone_size: few
cdr3_aa: CAISGGTGEKLFF
cdr3_nt: TGTGCCATCAGTGGAGGGACGGGCGAAAAACTGTTTTTT

j_call: TRBJ2-7
d_call: -
v_call: TRBV29-1
clone_size: many
cdr3_aa: CSVAARTESYEQYF
cdr3_nt: TGCAGCGTTGCCGCCCGGACCGAGTCCTACGAGCAGTACTTC

j_call: TRBJ2-7
d_call: TRBD1
v_call: TRBV24-1
clone_size: -
cdr3_aa: CATSDTLTGPTFYEQYF
cdr3_nt: TGTGCCACCAGTGACACCCTGACAGGGCCCACCTTCTACGAGCAGTACTTC

j_call: TRBJ1-5
d_call: TRBD1
v_call: TRBV2
clone_size: -
cdr3_aa: CASSETGRNLGNQPQHF
cdr3_nt: TGTGCCAGCAGTGAGACAGGGAGGAATCTTGGCAATCAGCCCCAGCATTTT

j_call: TRBJ2-5
d_call: TRBD2
v_call: TRBV20-1
clone_size: many
cdr3_aa: CSAGTGRQETQYF
cdr3_nt: TGCAGTGCTGGTACCGGGAGGCAAGAGACCCAGTACTTC

j_call: TRBJ2-7
d_call: -
v_call: TRBV7-9
clone_size: few
cdr3_aa: CASSASRDLPYEQYF
cdr3_nt: TGTGCCAGCAGCGCCTCCCGGGACCTACCCTACGAGCAGTACTTC

j_call: TRBJ2-5
d_call: TRBD2
v_call: TRBV29-1
clone_size: few
cdr3_aa: CSVRGLALVETQYF
cdr3_nt: TGCAGCGTCCGAGGACTAGCCCTCGTAGAGACCCAGTACTTC

j_call: TRBJ2-3
d_call: -
v_call: TRBV6-5
clone_size: -
cdr3_aa: CASSYGVTGLGDTQYF
cdr3_nt: TGTGCCAGCAGTTACGGGGTCACAGGTCTTGGAGATACGCAGTATTTT

j_call: TRBJ2-1
d_call: TRBD1
v_call: TRBV12-3/TRBV12-4
clone_size: few
cdr3_aa: CASQSRTGWNNEQFF
cdr3_nt: TGTGCCAGCCAATCCCGGACAGGGTGGAACAATGAGCAGTTCTTC

j_call: TRBJ1-6
d_call: -
v_call: TRBV27
clone_size: few
cdr3_aa: CASSLASYSPLHF
cdr3_nt: TGTGCCAGCAGTTTAGCGAGTTATTCACCCCTCCACTTT

j_call: TRBJ2-7
d_call: -
v_call: TRBV9
clone_size: -
cdr3_aa: CASSVGGGTSYEQYF
cdr3_nt: TGTGCCAGCAGCGTAGGAGGAGGGACAAGCTACGAGCAGTACTTC

j_call: TRBJ1-6
d_call: -
v_call: TRBV28
clone_size: many
cdr3_aa: CASSHLAAGNSPLHF
cdr3_nt: TGTGCCAGCAGTCACTTGGCGGCGGGAAATTCACCCCTCCACTTT

j_call: TRBJ1-5
d_call: TRBD1
v_call: TRBV6-2/TRBV6-3
clone_size: few
cdr3_aa: CASSYHRGSQPQHF
cdr3_nt: TGTGCCAGCAGTTATCACAGGGGGAGCCAGCCCCAGCATTTT

j_call: TRBJ2-3
d_call: TRBD2
v_call: TRBV4-2
clone_size: few
cdr3_aa: CASSQDPAAGGTDTQYF
cdr3_nt: TGTGCCAGCAGCCAAGATCCCGCGGCGGGGGGCACAGATACGCAGTATTTT

j_call: TRBJ1-4
d_call: -
v_call: TRBV20-1
clone_size: few
cdr3_aa: CSAPKGSLMGEKLFF
cdr3_nt: TGCAGTGCGCCCAAGGGCAGTCTTATGGGGGAAAAACTGTTTTTT

j_call: TRBJ1-5
d_call: -
v_call: TRBV6-2/TRBV6-3
clone_size: -
cdr3_aa: CASSSHQVTGKGQPQHF
cdr3_nt: TGTGCCAGCAGTTCCCACCAGGTTACAGGGAAGGGTCAGCCCCAGCATTTT

j_call: TRBJ1-6
d_call: TRBD1
v_call: TRBV7-9
clone_size: -
cdr3_aa: CASRSNAGGSGSPLHF
cdr3_nt: TGTGCCAGCAGATCCAACGCAGGGGGTTCTGGTTCACCCCTCCACTTT

j_call: TRBJ2-1
d_call: TRBD2
v_call: TRBV28
clone_size: once
cdr3_aa: CASSVHLAGAPGQFF
cdr3_nt: TGTGCCAGCAGCGTTCACCTAGCGGGGGCCCCCGGGCAGTTCTTC

j_call: TRBJ1-5
d_call: -
v_call: TRBV20-1
clone_size: many
cdr3_aa: CSAFTGLGNQPQHF
cdr3_nt: TGCAGTGCTTTCACAGGGCTGGGCAATCAGCCCCAGCATTTT

j_call: TRBJ2-2
d_call: -
v_call: TRBV14
clone_size: few
cdr3_aa: CASNELWGVLNTGELFF
cdr3_nt: TGTGCCAGTAACGAACTGTGGGGCGTATTGAACACCGGGGAGCTGTTTTTT

j_call: TRBJ2-3
d_call: -
v_call: TRBV7-2
clone_size: many
cdr3_aa: CASSSPPADTQYF
cdr3_nt: TGTGCCAGCAGCTCTCCTCCGGCGGATACGCAGTATTTT

j_call: TRBJ2-1
d_call: TRBD2
v_call: TRBV20-1
clone_size: many
cdr3_aa: CSVRAGALFPSLPSSYNEQFF
cdr3_nt: TGCAGTGTTCGAGCGGGGGCCCTATTCCCATCCCTCCCGAGCTCCTACAATGAGCAGTTCTTC

j_call: TRBJ1-5
d_call: -
v_call: TRBV27
clone_size: few
cdr3_aa: CASSQVGVNQPQHF
cdr3_nt: TGTGCCAGCAGTCAGGTAGGGGTGAATCAGCCCCAGCATTTT

j_call: TRBJ2-3
d_call: -
v_call: TRBV12-3/TRBV12-4
clone_size: -
cdr3_aa: CASSLEYSSTDTQYF
cdr3_nt: TGTGCCAGCAGTTTAGAGTACTCTAGCACAGATACGCAGTATTTT

j_call: TRBJ2-1
d_call: -
v_call: TRBV18
clone_size: few
cdr3_aa: CASSPPDSTYEQFF
cdr3_nt: TGTGCCAGCTCACCACCGGACAGTACGTATGAGCAGTTCTTC

j_call: TRBJ1-5
d_call: TRBD1
v_call: TRBV4-1
clone_size: many
cdr3_aa: CASSQEAQGGQPQHF
cdr3_nt: TGCGCCAGCAGCCAAGAGGCCCAGGGGGGTCAGCCCCAGCATTTT